This T cell receptor beta chain was retrieved from a study of blood T cell repertoires in COVID-19. In the authors' workflow: The assay estimated nucleated cells by amplifying reference gene primers. Libraries were prepared by immunoSEQ multiplex PCR; TCRdb keeps only in-frame clonotypes and omits some of them. D and trimming were read from the DNA, whereas the V and J calls and clone size are those reported in that table. The sample lists 270,000 or so clones; about nine tenths were seen once. Germline CDR1 reads SGHTA; CDR2 reads FQGNSA. The V and J ends lost 2 bases and 2 bases respectively, with 6 bases between them. The CDR3 contains 14 residues.

The chain recombines TRBV7-2 with TRBJ1-4, with D unresolved. Sample: PBMCs or T cells enriched from blood (not recorded which). The source is a woman aged 35 to 49 with acute COVID-19. CDR3 in DNA: TGTGCCAGCAGCTTACGGGTTACTAATGAAAAACTGTTTTTT. Translating it yields CASSLRVTNEKLFF.